The rows below give T cell receptor beta chains drawn from one sample of a study of cytomegalovirus exposure and HLA in healthy donors. Sequencing used immunoSEQ multiplex PCR; TCRdb keeps in-frame clones, though not all of them. The sample lists 100,000 or so clones, about 81% seen once, with about 2.2% in the top ten. The source material was PBMCs. All receptors derive from a man between 25 and 39 years old in good health and CMV-seronegative. CDR3s include the opening cysteine and the closing phenylalanine or tryptophan. D genes are given only for firm matches. Clone sizes are given selectively: once, few, many, or a class where the clone is expanded.

V,J,D,size,CDR3,DNA
TRBV6-5,TRBJ1-4,-,few,CASTDRATNEKLFF,TGTGCCAGCACCGACAGAGCAACTAATGAAAAACTGTTTTTT
TRBV2,TRBJ1-1,-,-,CASSDRTVNTEAFF,TGTGCCAGCAGTGACCGGACAGTGAACACTGAAGCTTTCTTT
TRBV15,TRBJ2-1,TRBD1,once,CATSRVQGAPYNEQFF,TGTGCCACCAGCAGGGTACAGGGGGCCCCCTACAATGAGCAGTTCTTC
TRBV30,TRBJ1-1,-,-,CAKRVGNTEAFF,TGTGCTAAGAGGGTAGGGAACACTGAAGCTTTCTTT
TRBV19,TRBJ1-2,TRBD1,-,CASSMWRDRGHGYTF,TGTGCCAGTAGTATGTGGCGCGACAGGGGACATGGCTACACCTTC
TRBV6-5,TRBJ2-5,TRBD2,-,CASSVGLAVQETQYF,TGTGCCAGCAGTGTCGGACTAGCGGTCCAAGAGACCCAGTACTTC
TRBV6-1,TRBJ2-3,-,-,CASSEGGHAPGGQYF,TGTGCCAGCAGTGAAGGAGGACATGCGCCTGGCGGGCAGTATTTT
TRBV30,TRBJ2-3,-,-,CAWTRGRDTDTQYF,TGTGCCTGGACCCGCGGGCGTGACACAGATACGCAGTATTTT
TRBV11-2,TRBJ2-3,-,-,CASSPPGDTQYF,TGTGCCAGCAGCCCGCCCGGAGATACGCAGTATTTT
TRBV5-4,TRBJ1-3,TRBD1,-,CASSLGPGQASGNTIYF,TGTGCCAGCAGCTTGGGGCCCGGACAGGCTTCTGGAAACACCATATATTTT